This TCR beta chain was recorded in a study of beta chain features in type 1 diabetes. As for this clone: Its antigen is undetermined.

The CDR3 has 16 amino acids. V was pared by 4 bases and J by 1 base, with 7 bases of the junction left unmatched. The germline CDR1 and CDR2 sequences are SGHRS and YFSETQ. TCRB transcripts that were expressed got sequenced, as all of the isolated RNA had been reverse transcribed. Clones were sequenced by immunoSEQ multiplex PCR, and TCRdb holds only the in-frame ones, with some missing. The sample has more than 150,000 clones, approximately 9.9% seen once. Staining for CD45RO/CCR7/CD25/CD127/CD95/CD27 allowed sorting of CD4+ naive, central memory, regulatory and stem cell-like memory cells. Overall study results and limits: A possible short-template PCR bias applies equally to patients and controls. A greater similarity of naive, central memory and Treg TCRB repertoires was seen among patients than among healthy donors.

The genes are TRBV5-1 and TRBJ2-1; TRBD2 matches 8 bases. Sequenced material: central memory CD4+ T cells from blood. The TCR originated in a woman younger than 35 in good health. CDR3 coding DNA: TGCGCCAGCAGCGCGTTCCTAGCGGGTTCCTACAATGAGCAGTTCTTC. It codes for CASSAFLAGSYNEQFF.